A selection of T cell receptor beta chains follows, all from one sample in a study of blood T cell repertoires in COVID-19. Assay used: immunoSEQ multiplex PCR; TCRdb lists only in-frame clones, some missing. The sample lists 200,000 to 250,000 clones, 81% seen once, with approximately 9.2% in the top ten. Input material: PBMCs or T cells enriched from blood (not recorded which). These receptors all stem from a man in his forties who had recovered from COVID-19. Both conserved end residues are trimmed from each CDR3. The order of the fields is V gene, CDR3 protein.

TRBV30 AWSGGHEKLF
TRBV7-9 ASSLGLAGFRVNEQF
TRBV11-2 ASSFGQGAAYEQY
TRBV28 ASILKQGEAF
TRBV3-1/TRBV3-2 ASSQGAGAEAF
TRBV11-2 ASSFGNYGYT
TRBV9 ASSVLSGRATGELF
TRBV30 ASGQPNYGYT
TRBV29-1 SVRGTDHDNTEAF
TRBV5-1 ASSLGRTGNEQY